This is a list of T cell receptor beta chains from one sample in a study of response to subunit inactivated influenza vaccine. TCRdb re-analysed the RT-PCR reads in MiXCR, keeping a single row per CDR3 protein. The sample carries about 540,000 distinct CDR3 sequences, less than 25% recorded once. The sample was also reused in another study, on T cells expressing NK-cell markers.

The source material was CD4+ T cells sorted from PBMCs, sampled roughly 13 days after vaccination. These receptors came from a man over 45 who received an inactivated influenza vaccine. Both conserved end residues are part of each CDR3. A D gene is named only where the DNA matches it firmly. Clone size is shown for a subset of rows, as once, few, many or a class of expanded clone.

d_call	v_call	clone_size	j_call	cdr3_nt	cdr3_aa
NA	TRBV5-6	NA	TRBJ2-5	TGTGCCAGCAGCGACGAGACTAGAGGGCTTGGGGTACAAGAGACCCAGTACTTC	CASSDETRGLGVQETQYF
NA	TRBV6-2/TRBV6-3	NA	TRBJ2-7	TGTGCCAGCAGTTACTCGACAAACCGTCTTTACGAGCAGTACTTC	CASSYSTNRLYEQYF
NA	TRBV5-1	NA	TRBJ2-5	TGCGCCAGCAGCGCAGACCCTTATATGGAGGAGACCCAGTACTTC	CASSADPYMEETQYF
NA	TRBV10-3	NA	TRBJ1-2	TGTGCCATCAATGCGGGAACGGGCAATGGCTACACCTTC	CAINAGTGNGYTF
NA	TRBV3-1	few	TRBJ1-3	TGTGCCAGCAGCCAAAGCTTTAGCTCTGGAAACACCATATATTTT	CASSQSFSSGNTIYF
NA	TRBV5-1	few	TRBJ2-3	TGCGCCAGCAGCTTGGGGGCAGGGAATCAAGATACGCAGTATTTT	CASSLGAGNQDTQYF
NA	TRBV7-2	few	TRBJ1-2	TGTGCCAGCAGTAGAAGCAGGGAAGGCTACACCTTC	CASSRSREGYTF
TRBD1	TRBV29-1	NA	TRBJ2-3	TGCAGCGTTGAACTACGACAGGGGACCCCAGATACGCAGTATTTT	CSVELRQGTPDTQYF
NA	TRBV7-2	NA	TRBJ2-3	TGTGCCAGCAACCGTGGGGGCTTCACAGATACGCAGTATTTT	CASNRGGFTDTQYF
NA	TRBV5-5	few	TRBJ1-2	TGTGCCAGCAGTCTCTCGACCGACCACTATGGCTACACCTTC	CASSLSTDHYGYTF
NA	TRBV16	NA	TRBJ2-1	TGTGCCAGCAGTCCTACGGTCATAGGTGAGCAGTTCTTC	CASSPTVIGEQFF
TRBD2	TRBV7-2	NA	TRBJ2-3	TGTGCCAGCAGCTTAGGACCGACTAGCGCAGATACGCAGTATTTT	CASSLGPTSADTQYF
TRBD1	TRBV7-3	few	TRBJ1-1	TGTGCCAGCAGCTCTGGGACAGGGTCCACTGAAGCTTTCTTT	CASSSGTGSTEAFF
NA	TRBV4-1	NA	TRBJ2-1	TGCGCCAGCAGCCAAGATAAAAAGTACAATGAGCAGTTCTTC	CASSQDKKYNEQFF
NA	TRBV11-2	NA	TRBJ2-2	TGTGCCAGCAGCTTATCGGGATGGACCGGGGAGCTGTTTTTT	CASSLSGWTGELFF
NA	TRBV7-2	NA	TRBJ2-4	TGTGCCAGCAGCTTAGAACTAGCCAAAAACATTCAGTACTTC	CASSLELAKNIQYF
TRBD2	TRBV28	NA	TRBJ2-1	TGTGCCAGCAGTTCTCCCCTAGCCACCGGGACTAGCGGGAGATCCTACAATGAGCAGTTCTTC	CASSSPLATGTSGRSYNEQFF
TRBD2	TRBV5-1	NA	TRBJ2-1	TGCGCCAGCAGCTTGGGGGGACTAGCGGGAGTAAGGAATGAGCAGTTCTTC	CASSLGGLAGVRNEQFF
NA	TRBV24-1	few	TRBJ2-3	TGTGCCACCTCCTCGTCCGGCACAGATACGCAGTATTTT	CATSSSGTDTQYF
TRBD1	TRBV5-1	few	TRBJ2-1	TGCGCCAGCAGCTTGGCGCTTACAGGGGGTTATTACAATGAGCAGTTCTTC	CASSLALTGGYYNEQFF
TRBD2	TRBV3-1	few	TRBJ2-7	TGTGCCAGCAGCCCTAAGGGACTAGCGTACTCCTACGAGCAGTACTTC	CASSPKGLAYSYEQYF
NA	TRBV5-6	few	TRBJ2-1	TGTGCCAGCAGCGAAATCGGGCGGGGTGAACATGAGCAGTTCTTC	CASSEIGRGEHEQFF
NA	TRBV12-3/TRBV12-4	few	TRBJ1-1	TGTGCCAGCAGTGGGGCAGGGGCGGGGATCACTGAAGCTTTCTTT	CASSGAGAGITEAFF
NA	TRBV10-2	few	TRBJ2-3	TGCGCCAGCAGGCCAGAGGGTTTTACGCAGTATTTT	CASRPEGFTQYF
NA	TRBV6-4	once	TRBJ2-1	TGTGCCAGCAGTGAAGGCGACGACTGGGGGGATGAGCAGTTCTTC	CASSEGDDWGDEQFF
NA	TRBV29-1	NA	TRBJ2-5	TGCAGCGCCTCGGAGGGGTCTACCCAAGAGACCCAGTACTTC	CSASEGSTQETQYF
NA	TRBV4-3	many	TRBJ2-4	TGCGCCAGCAGCCAAGCACAACACCAGGGGTACTTC	CASSQAQHQGYF
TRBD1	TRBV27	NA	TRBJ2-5	TGTGCCAGCAGTTCCCCTTCCGGGACAGGGGACCAAGAGACCCAGTACTTC	CASSSPSGTGDQETQYF
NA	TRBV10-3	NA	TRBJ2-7	TGTGCCATCAGTGAGTACCTCACCTACGAGCAGTACTTC	CAISEYLTYEQYF
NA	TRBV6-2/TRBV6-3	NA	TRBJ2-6	TGTGCCACCAGTGACTCTGGGGCCAACGTCCTGACTTTC	CATSDSGANVLTF
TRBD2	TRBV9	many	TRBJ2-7	TGTGCCAGCAGCGTAGGAATTAGCGGGAGTCGCTACGAGCAGTACTTC	CASSVGISGSRYEQYF
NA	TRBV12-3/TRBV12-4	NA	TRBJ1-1	TGTGCCAGCAGTTTGGGCGGGGGGCATGGGACTGAAGCTTTCTTT	CASSLGGGHGTEAFF
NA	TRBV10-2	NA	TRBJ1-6	TGCGCCAGCAGTGAGTTTGGAGATAATTCACCCCTCCACTTT	CASSEFGDNSPLHF
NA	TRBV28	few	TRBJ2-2	TGTGCCAGCGGAGGTACTAACCCCGGGGAGCTGTTTTTT	CASGGTNPGELFF
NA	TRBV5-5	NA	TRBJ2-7	TGTGCCAGCAGCTGGACAACGAGCTCCTACGAGCAGTACTTC	CASSWTTSSYEQYF
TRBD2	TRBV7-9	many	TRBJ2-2	TGTGCCAGCAGCCGGGGACTAGTTAAAGGCACCGGGGAGCTGTTTTTT	CASSRGLVKGTGELFF
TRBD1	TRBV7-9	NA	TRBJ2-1	TGTGCCAGCAGCTCCACTAGGGGGACAGGGGGCTACAATGAGCAGTTCTTC	CASSSTRGTGGYNEQFF
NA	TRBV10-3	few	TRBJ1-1	TGTGCCATCAGGATAGACGGGAACACTGAAGCTTTCTTT	CAIRIDGNTEAFF
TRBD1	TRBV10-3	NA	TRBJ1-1	TGTGCCACGACAGGGGCTGTCACTGAAGCTTTCTTT	CATTGAVTEAFF
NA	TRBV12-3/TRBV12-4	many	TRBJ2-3	TGTGCCAGCAGCGACCAGCGGACATCGGGCCTTGATACGCAGTATTTT	CASSDQRTSGLDTQYF
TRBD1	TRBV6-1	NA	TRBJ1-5	TGTGCCAGCAGCCAGGGACAGGGGATTGGGCAGCCCCAGCATTTT	CASSQGQGIGQPQHF
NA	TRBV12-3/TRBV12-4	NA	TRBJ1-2	TGTGCCAGCAGCGTAGCGGGGGTTACCAACTATGGCTACACCTTC	CASSVAGVTNYGYTF
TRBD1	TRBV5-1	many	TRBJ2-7	TGCGCCAGCAGCCAAAGGGGGACAGGATCCTACGAGCAGTACTTC	CASSQRGTGSYEQYF
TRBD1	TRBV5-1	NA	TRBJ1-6	TGCGCCAGCAGCCCTGGACAGGATTCACCCCTCCACTTT	CASSPGQDSPLHF
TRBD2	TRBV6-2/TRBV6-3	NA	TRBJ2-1	TGTGCCAGCAGTTACGGGACTAGGAGCTCCTACAATGAGCAGTTCTTC	CASSYGTRSSYNEQFF
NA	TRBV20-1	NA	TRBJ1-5	TGCAGTGCTGGGGGGGGGGGCAATCAGCCCCAGCATTTT	CSAGGGGNQPQHF
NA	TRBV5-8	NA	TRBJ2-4	TGTGCCAGCAGCATCAACAGTCGGAATGCCAAAAACATTCAGTACTTC	CASSINSRNAKNIQYF
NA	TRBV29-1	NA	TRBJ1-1	TGCAGCGTTGCGGGACGGCTCATGAACACTGAAGCTTTCTTT	CSVAGRLMNTEAFF
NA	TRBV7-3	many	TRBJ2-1	TGTGCCAGCAGCTTAAGGGGGGGCGAGCAGTTCTTC	CASSLRGGEQFF
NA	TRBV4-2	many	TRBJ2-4	TGTGCCAGCAGCCAAGCCCTCGGGGGCCTGAACATTCAGTACTTC	CASSQALGGLNIQYF
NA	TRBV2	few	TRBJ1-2	TGTGCCAGCAGTGAAGCAGGGACGGTCTATGGCTACACCTTC	CASSEAGTVYGYTF
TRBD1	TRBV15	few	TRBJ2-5	TGTGCCACCAGCCCGGACAGGGCCATCCAAGAGACCCAGTACTTC	CATSPDRAIQETQYF
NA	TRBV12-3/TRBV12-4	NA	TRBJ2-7	TGTGCCAGCAGTTTTGCGACCGCGATAAAAGGTAACGAGCAGTACTTC	CASSFATAIKGNEQYF
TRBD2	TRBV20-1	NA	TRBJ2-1	TGCAGTGCTAGATCTGGGCTAGCGGGAAGGTCCTACAATGAGCAGTTCTTC	CSARSGLAGRSYNEQFF
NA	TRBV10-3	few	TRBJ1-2	TGTGCCATCAGTGTGGACAGAAACTATGGCTACACCTTC	CAISVDRNYGYTF
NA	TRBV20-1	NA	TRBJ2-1	TGCAGTGCTAGGTTGGGCAGGGGCAATGAGCAGTTCTTC	CSARLGRGNEQFF
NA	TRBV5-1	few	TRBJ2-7	TGCGCCAGCAGCTTGGGTGCCGTTCGATGGTACGAGCAGTACTTC	CASSLGAVRWYEQYF